Listed below are T cell receptor beta chains from one sample, sequenced in a study of blood T cell repertoires in COVID-19. The assay was immunoSEQ multiplex PCR, and TCRdb's table has in-frame clones only and misses some. This table has tens of thousands of clones, 65% to 85% appearing once. The sample comprised peripheral blood. These receptor sequences come from an elderly woman with COVID-19, enrolled during active disease. The CDR3 runs from the conserved cysteine through the conserved F or W. The D gene is left open where the match is weak. Some rows mark clone size as missing; the rest say once, few, many or name a class of expanded clone.

TRBJ2-1 TRBD2 NA TRBV4-1 TGCGCCAGCAGCCAAGTTGATAGCGGGAGCTACAATGAGCAGTTCTTC CASSQVDSGSYNEQFF
TRBJ1-1 TRBD1 NA TRBV6-5 TGTGCCAGCAGTTTGGGACAGGGGGCGCGGTGGACTGAAGCTTTCTTT CASSLGQGARWTEAFF
TRBJ2-7 NA NA TRBV6-5 TGTGCCAGCAGTTACTTTGACAAGGCCCCCGAACAGTACTTC CASSYFDKAPEQYF
TRBJ1-2 TRBD1 NA TRBV5-1 TGCGCCAGCAGCCCCGGACAGGGGTTAGGCTACACCTTC CASSPGQGLGYTF
TRBJ2-3 TRBD2 NA TRBV14 TGTGCCAGCAGCACTTTGGGGGAGGGCCCCTCAGATACGCAGTATTTT CASSTLGEGPSDTQYF
TRBJ2-4 TRBD1 NA TRBV20-1 TGCAGTGTTTCTCAGGGGGACATTCAGTACTTC CSVSQGDIQYF
TRBJ2-7 TRBD2 NA TRBV30 TGTGCCTGGAGCAAGACTAGCTCGAGGGAGCAGTACTTC CAWSKTSSREQYF
TRBJ2-7 TRBD1 few TRBV30 TGTGCCTGGAGTCTCGAGAACAGGGGGCTCTACGAGCAGTACTTC CAWSLENRGLYEQYF
TRBJ1-2 NA NA TRBV11-2 TGTGCCAGCAGCTTTACGGGTTGGTCCGGCAGGGTATATGGCTACACCTTC CASSFTGWSGRVYGYTF
TRBJ2-1 NA NA TRBV5-6 TGTGCCAGCAGCTTGGCCCTAGCGGGACAGGACAATGAGCAGTTCTTC CASSLALAGQDNEQFF
TRBJ2-1 NA NA TRBV2 TGTGCCAGCCGGGAGTGGGGCAATGAGCAGTTCTTC CASREWGNEQFF
TRBJ1-6 NA NA TRBV4-1 TGCGCCAGCAGCCCTTCCGGTCGGGGGTCTTGGTCACCCCTCCACTTT CASSPSGRGSWSPLHF
TRBJ1-1 TRBD1 few TRBV19 TGTGCCAGTTCACTACAGGGGGAAAGCACTGAAGCTTTCTTT CASSLQGESTEAFF
TRBJ1-3 NA NA TRBV2 TGTGCCAGCATCTCAGGGTCTGGAAACACCATATATTTT CASISGSGNTIYF
TRBJ1-4 TRBD1 NA TRBV28 TGTGCCAGCAGCCGACCTCGGGGACAGCAAAAACTGTTTTTT CASSRPRGQQKLFF
TRBJ2-7 TRBD1 NA TRBV4-1 TGCGCCAGCAGCCAGGGACAGGGGGGCTTCTACGAGCAGTACTTC CASSQGQGGFYEQYF
TRBJ1-1 NA NA TRBV7-8 TGTGCCAGCAGCTTAGGGGGGGGTCTTCAAGCTTTCTTT CASSLGGGLQAFF
TRBJ2-5 TRBD2 few TRBV7-6 TGTGCCAGCAGTCGAGGAGCGGGAGGGCCTTTCAGAGAGACCCAGTACTTC CASSRGAGGPFRETQYF
TRBJ1-1 TRBD1 once TRBV7-9 TGTGCCAGCAGCCCCAGGGGGAGGACTGAAGCTTTCTTT CASSPRGRTEAFF
TRBJ1-1 NA NA TRBV7-3 TGTGCCAGCGGAGGGGATTCGAACACTGAAGCTTTCTTT CASGGDSNTEAFF
TRBJ2-7 NA NA TRBV7-2 TGTGCCAGCAGCTTAGGGTGGGCAGGCGGGATAGGCGAGCAGTACTTC CASSLGWAGGIGEQYF
TRBJ2-1 NA NA TRBV29-1 TGCAGCGTCCTAGTTACGAGCTCCTACAATGAGCAGTTCTTC CSVLVTSSYNEQFF
TRBJ1-4 NA few TRBV4-1 TGCGCCAGCGGGAAGACAGCTGCAACTAATGAAAAACTGTTTTTT CASGKTAATNEKLFF
TRBJ2-7 NA NA TRBV2 TGTGCCAGCCACGAAGGGGTTCTCTCCTACGAGCAGTACTTC CASHEGVLSYEQYF
TRBJ1-3 TRBD1 NA TRBV7-9 TGTGCCAGCAGCCCACAGGGGGCTTCTGGAAACACCATATATTTT CASSPQGASGNTIYF
TRBJ1-2 NA once TRBV21-1 TGTGCCAGCAGCAAAGTTTTTCTTTCCGGCTACACCTTC CASSKVFLSGYTF
TRBJ2-3 NA many TRBV19 TGTGCCAGTAGTATAGGTCGGGATACGCAGTATTTT CASSIGRDTQYF
TRBJ2-2 TRBD1 NA TRBV19 TGTGCCAGTAGCAGTCAACAGGGGGTCACCGGGGAGCTGTTTTTT CASSSQQGVTGELFF
TRBJ1-4 NA once TRBV19 TGTGCCAGTAGCTCAGACACATCCCGGGAAAAACTGTTTTTT CASSSDTSREKLFF
TRBJ1-2 TRBD1 NA TRBV19 TGTGCCAGTACCCATGGCAGGGGGCTCACCTATGGCTACACCTTC CASTHGRGLTYGYTF
TRBJ1-1 NA NA TRBV30 TGTGCCTGGAATGGGGGATCCGGGGGGAGTGAAGCTTTCTTT CAWNGGSGGSEAFF
TRBJ1-1 TRBD1 once TRBV27 TGTGCCAGCAGTTTATCCCGGACAGGGGACACTGAAGCTTTCTTT CASSLSRTGDTEAFF
TRBJ1-3 NA NA TRBV7-2 TGTGCCAGCAGCTTAGCGTCGCTAGGAGGTGGAAACACCATATATTTT CASSLASLGGGNTIYF
TRBJ2-7 TRBD1 few TRBV19 TGTGCCAGTAACCCCGGGACAGGGCCCTACGAGCAGTACTTC CASNPGTGPYEQYF
TRBJ2-5 TRBD1 NA TRBV18 TGTGCCAGCTCATTTGCAGGGGGCTTTCGAGAGACCCAGTACTTC CASSFAGGFRETQYF
TRBJ2-7 TRBD1 NA TRBV9 TGTGCCAGCAGCGCAAGACAGGGTCTTCGTAGCGAGCAGTACTTC CASSARQGLRSEQYF
TRBJ2-5 NA NA TRBV5-4 TGTGCCAGCAGCTCCTGGGCGGAGACCCAGTACTTC CASSSWAETQYF
TRBJ1-1 NA NA TRBV28 TGTGCCAGCAGTCCTTCATGGGGGGACACTGAAGCTTTCTTT CASSPSWGDTEAFF
TRBJ1-4 NA NA TRBV25-1 TGTGCCAGCAGTGACAGGGTTGGTAATGAAAAACTGTTTTTT CASSDRVGNEKLFF
TRBJ2-7 NA NA TRBV5-4 TGTGCCAGCAGCTTGGGGTGGGAGGCCTCCTACGAGCAGTACTTC CASSLGWEASYEQYF
TRBJ1-4 TRBD1 many TRBV7-9 TGTGCCAGCAGCCCCCTGGCCGGAGGGGGCATCCCTAATGAAAAACTGTTTTTT CASSPLAGGGIPNEKLFF
TRBJ2-1 TRBD1 NA TRBV6-5 TGTGCCAGCAGTTCTAATCCGGACAGGGCCTACAATGAGCAGTTCTTC CASSSNPDRAYNEQFF
TRBJ2-7 NA NA TRBV3-1/TRBV3-2 TGTGCCAGCAGCCAAGATCTCCACGAGCAGTACTTC CASSQDLHEQYF
TRBJ2-1 TRBD1 once TRBV7-9 TGTGCCAGCAGCCCGACAGGGGGCGCCTACAATGAGCAGTTCTTC CASSPTGGAYNEQFF
TRBJ1-1 TRBD1 NA TRBV3-1/TRBV3-2 TGTGCCAGCAGCCATGGGGGACAGGAAGCTTTCTTT CASSHGGQEAFF
TRBJ2-6 TRBD2 NA TRBV27 TGTGCCAGCAGTCCTGTAGCGGGAGGGGGCTCTGGGGCCAACGTCCTGACTTTC CASSPVAGGGSGANVLTF
TRBJ2-2 NA NA TRBV18 TGTGCCAGCTCACCAGCGCAAACCGGGGAGCTGTTTTTT CASSPAQTGELFF
TRBJ1-3 TRBD1 NA TRBV10-3 TGTGCCATCAGCGGACAGGGGGCTGGAAACACCATATATTTT CAISGQGAGNTIYF
TRBJ2-3 TRBD1 NA TRBV9 TGTGCCAGCAGCGTAGTAATTGGACAGGGGACAGATACGCAGTATTTT CASSVVIGQGTDTQYF
TRBJ1-1 NA NA TRBV15 TGTGCCACCAGCAGAGGGACGGAGGACACTGAAGCTTTCTTT CATSRGTEDTEAFF
TRBJ2-1 NA NA TRBV28 TGTGCCAGCAGTTTCCCCGGGAGCTTAATCAGCAATGAGCAGTTCTTC CASSFPGSLISNEQFF
TRBJ1-5 NA NA TRBV6-5 TGTGCCAGCAACCCCACAGGGAGCAATCAGCCCCAGCATTTT CASNPTGSNQPQHF
TRBJ1-2 NA NA TRBV28 TGTGCCAGCAGTTTACAGAACTATGGCTACACCTTC CASSLQNYGYTF